This TCR beta chain originates from a study of blood T cell repertoires in COVID-19. Looking at the study overall: PBMCs, B-cell-depleted T cells, or T cells were the source of the cDNA or gDNA that made up the material.

Per the original data handling: How many nucleated cells were present was estimated from reference gene primer amplification. Method: immunoSEQ multiplex PCR; TCRdb's copy keeps in-frame clones and lacks some. The DNA was the basis for D and trimming; V, J and clone size are from that table. The sample has hundreds of thousands of clones; 88% are singletons. The CDR3 has 11 residues. Germline CDR1 reads MGHDK; CDR2 reads SYGVNS. The germline V and J ends were trimmed by 3 bases and 16 bases, with 13 bases remaining between them. The clonotype was recovered from a woman aged 45 to 65 with COVID-19, enrolled during active disease. The chain employs TRBV25-1 and TRBJ1-5, with D hard to call. Material for sequencing was peripheral blood. The CDR3 protein is CASSEREVLHF. DNA for the CDR3: TGTGCCAGCAGTGAGAGGGAGGTTTTACATTTT. The variable domain in full, completed from reference TRBV25-1 and TRBJ1-5, reads EADIYQTPRYLVIGTGKKITLECSQTMGHDKMYWYQQDPGMELHLIHYSYGVNSTEKGDLSSESTVSRIRTEHFPLTLESARPSHTSQYLCASSEREVLHFGDGTRLSIL.